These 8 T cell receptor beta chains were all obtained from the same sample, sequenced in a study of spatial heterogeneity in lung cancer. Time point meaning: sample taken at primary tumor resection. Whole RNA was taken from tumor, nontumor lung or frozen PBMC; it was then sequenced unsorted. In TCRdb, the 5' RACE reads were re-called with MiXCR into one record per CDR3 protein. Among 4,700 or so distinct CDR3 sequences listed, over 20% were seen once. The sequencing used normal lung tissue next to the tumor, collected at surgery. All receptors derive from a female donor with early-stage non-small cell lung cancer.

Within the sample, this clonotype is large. CDR3 protein: CASSPTSGYEQYF. The DNA for the CDR3 is TGTGCCAGCAGCCCTACTAGCGGCTACGAGCAGTACTTC. The chain carries TRBV7-2 and TRBJ2-7, with 8 positions matching TRBD2. The CDR3 spans 13 residues. After removal of 5 bases from V and 3 bases from J, the junction contained 3 bases not matched to a gene. The germline V gene encodes CDR1 SGHTA and CDR2 FQGNSA.

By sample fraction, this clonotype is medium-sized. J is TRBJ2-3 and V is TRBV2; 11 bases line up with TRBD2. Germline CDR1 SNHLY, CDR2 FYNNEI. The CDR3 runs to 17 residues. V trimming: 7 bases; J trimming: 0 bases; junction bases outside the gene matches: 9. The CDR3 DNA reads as TGTGCCAGCATTTTAGCGGGGGGGCTTGGTAGCACAGATACGCAGTATTTT. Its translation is CASILAGGLGSTDTQYF.

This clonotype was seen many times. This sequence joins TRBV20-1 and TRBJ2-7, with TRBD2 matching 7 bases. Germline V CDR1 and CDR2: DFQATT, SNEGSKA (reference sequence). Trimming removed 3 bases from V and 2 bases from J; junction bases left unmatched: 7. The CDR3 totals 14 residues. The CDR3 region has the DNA TGCAGTGCTAGTCTCGCGGGGGAAACCTACGAGCAGTACTTC. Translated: CSASLAGETYEQYF.

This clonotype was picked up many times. The CDR3 is CASSLALSPLSEEQYF. CDR3 coding DNA: TGTGCCAGCAGCTTAGCGCTTAGCCCACTGTCTGAGGAGCAGTACTTC. The J gene is TRBJ2-7, the V gene TRBV7-9; no firm D call. CDR1 and CDR2 (germline): SEHNR, FQNEAQ (reference sequence). Between the trimmed V and J ends, which lost 0 bases and 7 bases, there was a span of 19 bases. This CDR3 comprises 16 residues.

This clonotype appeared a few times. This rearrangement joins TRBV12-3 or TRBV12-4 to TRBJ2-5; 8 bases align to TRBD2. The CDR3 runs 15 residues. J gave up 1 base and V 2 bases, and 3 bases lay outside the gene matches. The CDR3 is CASSLMAGGQETQYF. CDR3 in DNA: TGTGCCAGCAGTTTAATGGCGGGGGGCCAAGAGACCCAGTACTTC.

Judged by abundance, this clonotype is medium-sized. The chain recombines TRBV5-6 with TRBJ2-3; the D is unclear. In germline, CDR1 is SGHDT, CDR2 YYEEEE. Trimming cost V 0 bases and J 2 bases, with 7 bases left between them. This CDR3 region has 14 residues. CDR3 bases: TGTGCCAGCAGCTTGGCACAGCCCACAGATACGCAGTATTTT. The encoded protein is CASSLAQPTDTQYF.

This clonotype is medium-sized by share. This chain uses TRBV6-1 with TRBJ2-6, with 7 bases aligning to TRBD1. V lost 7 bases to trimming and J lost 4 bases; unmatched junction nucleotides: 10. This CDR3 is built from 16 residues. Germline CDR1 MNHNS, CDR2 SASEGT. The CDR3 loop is CASNPGQLPGANVLTF. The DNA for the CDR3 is TGTGCCAGCAACCCGGGACAGCTACCGGGGGCCAACGTCCTGACTTTC.

The CDR3 loop reads CASSRTEITDTQYF. As DNA, the CDR3 is TGCGCCAGCAGCCGGACAGAGATCACAGATACGCAGTATTTT. This sequence joins TRBV4-3 and TRBJ2-3, with D perhaps matching TRBD1 (6 bases). The CDR3 extends over 14 amino acids. V lost 4 bases and J lost 2, with 10 bases in between. The germline gives CDR1 LGHNA, CDR2 YSLEER.